The 7 T cell receptor beta chains given below trace back to one sample, sequenced in a study of CD4 and CD8 cells across lung adenocarcinoma regions. One entry per CDR3 protein, called by TCRdb with MiXCR from the PCR reads. The sample lists roughly 1,700 distinct CDR3 sequences; 40% to 55% were seen once. The sequencing input was CD4+ T cells from the center of a lung tumor. Receptors were obtained from a female donor with lung adenocarcinoma. The CD4 and CD8 labels of this study may be unreliable.

The chain couples TRBV6-5 to TRBJ2-1, with 9 bases matching TRBD2. Germline loops: CDR1 MNHEY, CDR2 SVGAGI. The V gene end was trimmed by 0 bases and the J gene end by 9 bases; junction bases not matched to a gene: 12. The CDR3 extends over 17 amino acids. In DNA form, the CDR3 reads TGTGCCAGCAGTTACTCTCGGGTAGCGGGAGAAGTCGGTGAGCAGTTCTTC. Its translation is CASSYSRVAGEVGEQFF.

This clonotype is classed as large. The V call is TRBV7-2, the J call TRBJ2-1; possibly TRBD2 for D (6 bases). V lost 6 bases, J lost 7 bases, and 19 bases lay in between. The CDR3 runs to 15 residues. Germline V gene data show CDR1 as SGHTA and CDR2 as FQGNSA. The CDR3 bases are TGTGCCAGCAGTTTGGGCGGGGACCTCCGGAATGAGCAGTTCTTC. Translated: CASSLGGDLRNEQFF.

About this clonotype itself: Germline is not matched at one junction end, which may reflect a read error. The V and J genes are TRBV6-1 and TRBJ2-3; D is possibly TRBD2 (6 bases). The CDR3 loop spans 14 amino acids. Germline CDR1 MNHNS, CDR2 SASEGT. CDR3 bases: TGTGCCAGCTTGGGGAGGAGATCAAAAAACACTCAGTATTTC. Translated, it gives CASLGRRSKNTQYF.

The chain uses TRBV6-5 and TRBJ1-1; possibly TRBD1 for D (6 bases). CDR1 and CDR2 (germline): MNHEY, SVGAGI. Trimming cost V 4 bases and J 4 bases, with 16 bases left between them. There are 15 residues in the CDR3. CDR3 in DNA: TGTGCCAGCAGTTCCGAGTACAGGGCGAGCACTGAAGCTTTCTTT. Its protein is CASSSEYRASTEAFF.

The chain uses TRBV6-5 and TRBJ2-7; the match to TRBD2 covers 10 bases. Germline-derived CDR1 and CDR2 are MNHEY and SVGAGI. Losses at the gene ends were 4 bases for V and 2 bases for J; bases not matched to a gene: 2. This CDR3 is built from 14 residues. CDR3 in DNA: TGTGCCAGCAGTTTTGGGACTAGCGCCTACGAGCAGTACTTC. The encoded protein is CASSFGTSAYEQYF.

The chain carries TRBV25-1 and TRBJ2-7; 8 bases line up with TRBD1. The CDR3 contains 13 residues. CDR1 and CDR2 (germline): MGHDK, SYGVNS. The J segment lost 5 bases and the V segment lost 10 bases, leaving 10 bases of the junction unmatched. CDR3 in amino acids: CAIQTAGGHEQYF. CDR3 DNA: TGTGCCATACAGACGGCAGGGGGCCACGAGCAGTACTTC.

Details on this clonotype: At one boundary the junction diverges from the germline segment, which might be a read error. The chain uses TRBV7-8 and TRBJ2-1, with D perhaps TRBD2 (6 bases). Per the germline V gene, CDR1 is SGHVS and CDR2 is FQNEAQ. The length of the CDR3 is 13 residues. Here the CDR3 DNA reads TGTGCCAGCAGCGCACAGACTAGTTCGACTATACTCTTC. Its protein product is CASSAQTSSTILF.